The entry that follows covers one TCR beta chain sequence. The germline V gene has CDR1 MNHEY and CDR2 SVGAGI. V was shortened by 2 bases and J by 4 bases, with 11 bases between the two germline ends. The CDR3 is 14 amino acids. Sequencing relied on immunoSEQ assay v3.0, run at survey level. Clones were read by immunoSEQ multiplex PCR, and TCRdb kept only the in-frame ones, dropping some. The profile shows almost 30,000 clones, over 80% of them singletons. This record comes from a study of long-term antiretroviral therapy in people with HIV. The V and J genes are TRBV6-5 and TRBJ1-2, with D hard to call. The receptor was isolated from a man in his fifties with HIV. The source material was unsorted PBMCs, sampled 3.2 years before starting antiretroviral therapy. The CDR3 sequence: CASSYRRPLYGYTF. CDR3 bases: TGTGCCAGCAGTTACAGAAGACCGCTCTATGGCTACACCTTC.